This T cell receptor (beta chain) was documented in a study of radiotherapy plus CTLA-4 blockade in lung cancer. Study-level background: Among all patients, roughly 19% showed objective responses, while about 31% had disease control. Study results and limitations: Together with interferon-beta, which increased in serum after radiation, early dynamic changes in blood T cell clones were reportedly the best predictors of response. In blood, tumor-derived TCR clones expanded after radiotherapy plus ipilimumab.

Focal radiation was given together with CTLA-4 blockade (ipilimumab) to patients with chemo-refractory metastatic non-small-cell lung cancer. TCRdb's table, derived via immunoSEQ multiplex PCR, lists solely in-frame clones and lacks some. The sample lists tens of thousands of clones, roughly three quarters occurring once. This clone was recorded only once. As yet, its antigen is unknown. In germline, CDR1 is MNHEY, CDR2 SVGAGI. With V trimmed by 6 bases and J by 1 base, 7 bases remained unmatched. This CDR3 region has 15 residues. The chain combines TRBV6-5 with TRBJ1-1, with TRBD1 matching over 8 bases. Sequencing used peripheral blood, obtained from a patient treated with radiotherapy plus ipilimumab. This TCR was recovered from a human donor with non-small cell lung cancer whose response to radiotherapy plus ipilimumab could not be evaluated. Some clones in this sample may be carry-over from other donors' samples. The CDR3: CASSRTGIGNTEAFF. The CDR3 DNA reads TGTGCCAGCAGCCGGACAGGGATCGGGAACACTGAAGCTTTCTTT.